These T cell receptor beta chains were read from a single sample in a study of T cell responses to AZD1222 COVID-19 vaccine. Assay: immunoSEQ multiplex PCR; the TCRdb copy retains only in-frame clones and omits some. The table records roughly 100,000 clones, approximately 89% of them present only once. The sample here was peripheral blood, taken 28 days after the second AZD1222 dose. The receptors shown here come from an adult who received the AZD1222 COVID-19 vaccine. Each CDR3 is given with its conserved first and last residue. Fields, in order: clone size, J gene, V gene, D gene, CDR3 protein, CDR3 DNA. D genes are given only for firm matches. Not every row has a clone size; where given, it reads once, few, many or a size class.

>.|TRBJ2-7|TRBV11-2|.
CASSLGQGGSYEQYF
TGTGCCAGCAGCTTAGGCCAAGGGGGGAGCTACGAGCAGTACTTC
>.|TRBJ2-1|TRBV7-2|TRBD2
CASSARRTRSYNEQFF
TGTGCCAGCAGCGCTCGACGGACTAGAAGTTACAATGAGCAGTTCTTC
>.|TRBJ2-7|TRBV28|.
CASRAGFYEQYF
TGTGCCAGCAGAGCAGGTTTCTACGAGCAGTACTTC
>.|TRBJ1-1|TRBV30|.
CAWKLGGNTEAFF
TGTGCCTGGAAGCTGGGCGGAAACACTGAAGCTTTCTTT
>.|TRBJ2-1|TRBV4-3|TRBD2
CASSQDLLLAGTYNEQFF
TGCGCCAGCAGCCAAGATCTACTTCTAGCGGGAACCTACAATGAGCAGTTCTTC
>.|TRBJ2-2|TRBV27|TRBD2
CASRYLTSGRAGGELFF
TGTGCCAGCAGATACCTGACTAGCGGGAGGGCCGGCGGGGAGCTGTTTTTT
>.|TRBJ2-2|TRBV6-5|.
CASSYRTGELFF
TGTGCCAGCAGTTACCGAACCGGGGAGCTGTTTTTT
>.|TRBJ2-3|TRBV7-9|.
CASRTEGPDTQYF
TGTGCCAGCCGGACTGAGGGGCCAGATACGCAGTATTTT
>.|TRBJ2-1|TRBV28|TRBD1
CASTMGQKLYNEQFF
TGTGCCAGCACCATGGGACAGAAACTCTACAATGAGCAGTTCTTC
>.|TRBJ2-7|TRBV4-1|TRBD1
CASRAPGTGVYEQYF
TGCGCCAGCAGGGCCCCCGGGACAGGGGTCTACGAGCAGTACTTC
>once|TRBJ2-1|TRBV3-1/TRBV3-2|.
CASSPIRDNSLGLGNYNEQFF
TGTGCCAGCAGCCCCATCCGCGACAATAGCTTAGGTCTCGGTAACTACAATGAGCAGTTCTTC
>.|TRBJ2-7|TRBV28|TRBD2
CASRVLAGGTYEQYF
TGTGCCAGCAGGGTTCTAGCGGGAGGGACCTACGAGCAGTACTTC
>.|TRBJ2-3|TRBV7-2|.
CASSPPGGPYTQYF
TGTGCCAGCAGCCCTCCCGGAGGGCCTTATACGCAGTATTTT
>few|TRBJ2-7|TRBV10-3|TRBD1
CAIRGTDEQYF
TGTGCCATCAGGGGGACAGACGAGCAGTACTTC
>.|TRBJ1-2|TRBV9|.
CASSVGGGYGYTF
TGTGCCAGCAGCGTAGGCGGCGGGTATGGCTACACCTTC
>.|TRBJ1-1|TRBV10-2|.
CASRRVRGTEAFF
TGCGCCAGCCGCAGGGTGAGGGGGACTGAAGCTTTCTTT
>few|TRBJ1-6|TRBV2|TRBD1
CASRVQGANSPLHF
TGTGCCAGCAGAGTACAGGGGGCGAATTCACCCCTCCACTTT
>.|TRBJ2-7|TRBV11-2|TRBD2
CASSRTSGSMYEQYF
TGTGCCAGCAGCAGGACTAGCGGGAGTATGTACGAGCAGTACTTC
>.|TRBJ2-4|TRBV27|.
CASSSWRAKNIQYF
TGTGCCAGCAGTTCGTGGAGGGCCAAAAACATTCAGTACTTC
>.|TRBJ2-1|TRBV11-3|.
CASSRASASSYNEQFF
TGTGCCAGCAGCCGTGCTAGCGCCAGCTCCTACAATGAGCAGTTCTTC
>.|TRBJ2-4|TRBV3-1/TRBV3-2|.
CASSPYSGQNIQYF
TGTGCCAGCAGCCCATACTCGGGCCAGAACATTCAGTACTTC
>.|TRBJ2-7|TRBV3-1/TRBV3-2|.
CASSQLDSSQYF
TGTGCCAGCAGCCAATTAGATTCATCCCAGTACTTC
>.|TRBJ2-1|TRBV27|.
CASSFRISGEQFF
TGTGCCAGCAGTTTTCGAATTAGCGGTGAGCAGTTCTTC
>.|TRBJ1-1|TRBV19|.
CASSLGTVSTEAFF
TGTGCCAGTAGTCTCGGGACGGTCTCCACTGAAGCTTTCTTT
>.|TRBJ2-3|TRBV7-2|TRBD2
CASSLGRGRARDTQYF
TGTGCCAGCAGCTTAGGTCGCGGGAGGGCCCGGGATACGCAGTATTTT
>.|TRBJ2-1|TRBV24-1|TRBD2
CATSASGRSYNEQFF
TGTGCCACCTCCGCTAGCGGGAGATCCTACAATGAGCAGTTCTTC
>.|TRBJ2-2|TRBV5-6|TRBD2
CASSLRTSRWELFF
TGTGCCAGCAGCCTACGGACTAGCCGCTGGGAGCTGTTTTTT
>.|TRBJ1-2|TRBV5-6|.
CASSLAQGGGYTF
TGTGCCAGCAGCTTGGCCCAGGGTGGCGGCTACACCTTC
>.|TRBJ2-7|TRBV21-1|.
CASSEIAGGPYEQYF
TGTGCCAGCAGCGAAATAGCGGGAGGGCCCTACGAGCAGTACTTC
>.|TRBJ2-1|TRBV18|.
CASSRREGNEQFF
TGTGCCAGCTCACGGCGGGAAGGCAATGAGCAGTTCTTC
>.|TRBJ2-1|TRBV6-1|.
CASSENLAGWSEQFF
TGTGCCAGCAGTGAAAACCTAGCTGGTTGGAGTGAGCAGTTCTTC
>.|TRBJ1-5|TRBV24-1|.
CATSETSNQPQHF
TGTGCCACCAGTGAAACTAGCAATCAGCCCCAGCATTTT
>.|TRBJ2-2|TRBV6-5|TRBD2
CASSYPGTSGELFF
TGTGCCAGCAGTTACCCTGGGACTAGCGGGGAGCTGTTTTTT
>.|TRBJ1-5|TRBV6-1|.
CASSEMRGVLSNQPQHF
TGTGCCAGCAGTGAAATGAGGGGGGTGCTCAGCAATCAGCCCCAGCATTTT
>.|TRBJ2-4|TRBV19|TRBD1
CASSTNPRGLINIQYF
TGTGCCAGTAGTACCAACCCCAGGGGGCTCATAAACATTCAGTACTTC
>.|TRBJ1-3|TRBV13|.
CASSLGHVSQGPFSGNTIYF
TGTGCCAGCAGCTTAGGCCACGTATCACAGGGCCCTTTCTCCGGAAACACCATATATTTT
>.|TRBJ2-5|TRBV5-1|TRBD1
CASSYVPGQGETQYF
TGCGCCAGCAGCTACGTTCCGGGACAGGGAGAGACCCAGTACTTC
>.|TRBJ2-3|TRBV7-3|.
CASSLRERDTQYF
TGTGCCAGCAGCTTACGGGAGAGAGATACGCAGTATTTT
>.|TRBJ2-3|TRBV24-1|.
CATSGAVGGDTQYF
TGTGCCACCAGTGGGGCAGTAGGCGGAGATACGCAGTATTTT
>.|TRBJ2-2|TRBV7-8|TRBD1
CASSSGGRTNTGELFF
TGTGCCAGCAGCTCAGGGGGCCGAACGAACACCGGGGAGCTGTTTTTT
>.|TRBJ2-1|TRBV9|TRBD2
CASSARGLAGNEQFF
TGTGCCAGCAGCGCAAGGGGTCTAGCGGGCAATGAGCAGTTCTTC
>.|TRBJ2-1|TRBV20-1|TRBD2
CSASTGTSDNNEQFF
TGCAGTGCTAGTACCGGGACTAGCGATAACAATGAGCAGTTCTTC
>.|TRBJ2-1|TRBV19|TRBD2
CASSISGAGGPAFF
TGTGCCAGTAGTATTTCAGGAGCGGGAGGTCCAGCGTTCTTC
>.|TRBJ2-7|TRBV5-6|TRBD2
CASSRTSSYEQYF
TGTGCCAGCAGCCGGACTAGTTCCTACGAGCAGTACTTC
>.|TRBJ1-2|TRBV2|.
CAGQQPNYGYTF
TGTGCCGGACAACAACCTAACTATGGCTACACCTTC
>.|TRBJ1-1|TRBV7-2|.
CASSLVAELNTEAFF
TGTGCCAGCAGCTTAGTGGCAGAACTGAACACTGAAGCTTTCTTT
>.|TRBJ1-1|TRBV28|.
CASSNGGTSNTEAFF
TGTGCCAGCAGTAATGGGGGGACATCGAACACTGAAGCTTTCTTT
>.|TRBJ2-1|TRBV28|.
CASSSGPLVEQFF
TGTGCCAGCAGTTCGGGACCCTTAGTGGAGCAGTTCTTC
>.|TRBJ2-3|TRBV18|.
CASSEAISTDTQYF
TGTGCCAGCTCAGAAGCGATTAGCACAGATACGCAGTATTTT
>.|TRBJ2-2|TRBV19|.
CASRLAGRTRGTGELFF
TGTGCCAGTCGCCTGGCGGGGAGGACCAGGGGGACCGGGGAGCTGTTTTTT
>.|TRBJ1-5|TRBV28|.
CASRPGWNQPQHF
TGTGCCAGCCGGCCCGGTTGGAATCAGCCCCAGCATTTT
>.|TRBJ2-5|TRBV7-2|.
CASGLRAETQYF
TGTGCCAGCGGACTAAGGGCTGAGACCCAGTACTTC
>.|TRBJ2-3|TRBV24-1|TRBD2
CATSDQRAGGPTDTQYF
TGTGCCACCAGTGACCAGAGAGCGGGAGGGCCGACAGATACGCAGTATTTT
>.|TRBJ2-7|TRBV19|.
CASSVQGRLAEQYF
TGTGCCAGTAGTGTCCAGGGGAGATTAGCTGAGCAGTACTTC
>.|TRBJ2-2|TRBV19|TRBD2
CASSIGGLAGTGELFF
TGTGCCAGTAGTATAGGGGGGCTAGCGGGCACCGGGGAGCTGTTTTTT
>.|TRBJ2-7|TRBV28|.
CASSLAGRPLEQYF
TGTGCCAGCAGTTTAGCGGGGCGGCCCCTGGAGCAGTACTTC
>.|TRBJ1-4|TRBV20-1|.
CSASDPRSPLGYNEKLFF
TGCAGTGCTAGTGATCCCCGGTCCCCCCTGGGGTACAATGAAAAACTGTTTTTT
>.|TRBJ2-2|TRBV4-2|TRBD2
CASSQGLAGTGELFF
TGTGCCAGCAGCCAAGGATTAGCGGGAACCGGGGAGCTGTTTTTT